This T cell receptor (beta chain) is from a study of blood T cell repertoires in COVID-19. TCRdb's copy holds only in-frame clones and misses some; the assay was immunoSEQ multiplex PCR. The sample comprises roughly 250,000 clones, around nine tenths of which are singletons, and 1.5% to 2% rests with the top ten. The sample comprised PBMCs or T cells enriched from blood (not recorded which). The TCR was taken from a woman aged 18 to 35 who had recovered from COVID-19.

The CDR3 DNA reads TGTGCCAGCAGCTGGGGACAGGGTAGTGGCGAGCAGTACTTC. Translating gives CASSWGQGSGEQYF. The genes are TRBV5-4 and TRBJ2-7; 9 bases line up with TRBD1. Trimming took 3 bases from V and 6 from J; bases not matched to a gene: 7. The CDR3 loop spans 14 amino acids. Germline V lookup: CDR1 SGHNT, CDR2 YYREEE (reference sequence).